What follows are 10 T cell receptor beta chains derived from one specimen sequenced in a study of beta chain features in type 1 diabetes listed by TCRdb under 2018. General findings and caveats noted by the study authors: Type 1 diabetes patients showed a moderate but significant shortening of TCRB CDR3 length in all four CD4+ subsets.

The library was generated by the immunoSEQ multiplex PCR assay. All of the isolated RNA was reverse transcribed with the High Capacity cDNA Reverse Transcription Kit, so expressed TCRB transcripts were sequenced. The table was pulled from immuneACCESS by TCRdb, which kept in-frame rearrangements only. Such tables lose some clones; where checked, under half of the loss comes from unresolved V genes, and the rest has no known cause. In this sample the table shows about 370,000 clones, 9.6% of which occur a single time. Clones ranked in the top ten supply approximately 0.6% of the sample. For these TCRs, the target antigens are not known. The sequencing sample was made of central memory CD4+ T cells from blood. Receptors were obtained from a man aged 25-45 years with type 1 diabetes.

This chain uses TRBV4-2 with TRBJ1-2; D remains ambiguous. CDR1 and CDR2 from the germline V gene are LGHNA and YNFKEQ. This CDR3 region has 14 residues. V lost 0 bases and J 4 bases, leaving 9 bases between the germline ends. Here the CDR3 DNA reads TGTGCCAGCAGCCAAGATACGGGGTCCTATGGCTACACCTTC. Protein product: CASSQDTGSYGYTF.

The chain links TRBV18 to TRBJ2-6; 7 positions agree with TRBD1. The J segment lost 0 bases and the V segment lost 6 bases, leaving 11 bases of the junction unmatched. CDR1 KGHSH and CDR2 LQKENI come from the germline V gene. The CDR3 totals 18 residues. The CDR3 here is CASSPQDPGGSGANVLTF. The CDR3 nucleotides are TGTGCCAGCTCCCCCCAGGACCCAGGGGGCTCTGGGGCCAACGTCCTGACTTTC.

V and J are TRBV28 and TRBJ1-4, with TRBD1 matching over 8 bases. Germline CDR1 and CDR2: MDHEN and SYDVKM. The CDR3 is 15 residues long. The J segment lost 5 bases and the V segment lost 6 bases, leaving 8 bases of the junction unmatched. The CDR3 DNA sequence: TGTGCCAGCAGCTCTCAGGGGGCAGGGAATGAAAAACTGTTTTTT. Protein sequence: CASSSQGAGNEKLFF.

The table lists this clone with many counts. The gene calls are TRBV18 and TRBJ2-1; 7 bases fit TRBD1. Germline V gene lookup returns CDR1 KGHSH and CDR2 LQKENI. J was trimmed by 5 bases and V by 3 bases; bases with no gene match: 13. CDR3 size: 17 residues. The CDR3 DNA follows: TGTGCCAGCTCACCGCCCTTATCCGGGACAGCTAACAATGAGCAGTTCTTC. It translates to CASSPPLSGTANNEQFF.

CDR3 sequence reads: CASSPSSGGGYEQYF. CDR3 sequence (DNA): TGTGCCAGCTCACCATCTTCAGGGGGCGGGTACGAGCAGTACTTC. The genes are TRBV18 and TRBJ2-7; 8 bases are a match to TRBD1. The CDR3 has 15 residues. V lost 2 bases to trimming and J lost 4 bases; unmatched junction nucleotides: 7. Germline loops: CDR1 KGHSH, CDR2 LQKENI.

The CDR3 DNA follows: TGTGCCTACGGCGGGGCGAACACCGGGGAGCTGTTTTTT. It translates to CAYGGANTGELFF. The rearrangement links TRBV5-4 to TRBJ2-2; perhaps TRBD2 as D (6 bases). V lost 10 bases and J 0 bases, leaving 10 bases between the germline ends. The germline V gene encodes CDR1 SGHNT and CDR2 YYREEE (reference sequence). This CDR3 comprises 13 residues.

V and J are TRBV28 and TRBJ1-1; D unresolved. The length of the CDR3 is 16 residues. V lost 4 bases, J lost 0 bases, and 15 bases lay in between. The germline V gene encodes CDR1 MDHEN and CDR2 SYDVKM. The CDR3 bases are TGTGCCAGCAGTTGGTCTCATAATGTAATGAACACTGAAGCTTTCTTT. It specifies CASSWSHNVMNTEAFF.

The gene calls are TRBV7-2 and TRBJ1-1; no clear D. The CDR3 is 13 residues long. V was shortened by 5 bases and J by 1 base, with 8 bases between the two germline ends. CDR1 and CDR2 from the germline V gene are SGHTA and FQGNSA. The CDR3 is CASSVNTNTEAFF. CDR3 nucleotides: TGTGCCAGCAGCGTAAACACGAACACTGAAGCTTTCTTT.

The chain carries TRBV5-1 and TRBJ1-5, with D possibly TRBD1 on 5 matching bases. V lost 2 bases, J lost 4 bases, and 16 bases lay in between. Germline V lookup: CDR1 SGHRS, CDR2 YFSETQ. CDR3 length: 16 residues. The CDR3 protein is CASSLDGTFGNQPQHF. The DNA of the CDR3 is TGCGCCAGCAGCTTAGACGGGACCTTTGGGAATCAGCCCCAGCATTTT.

CDR3 DNA sequence: TGTGCCAGCAGGCCACCTAGCGGGGCCTGGGAGCAGTACTTC. Protein product: CASRPPSGAWEQYF. The chain carries TRBV6-6 and TRBJ2-7, with TRBD2 matching 9 bases. The CDR3 runs to 14 residues. Germline V CDR1 and CDR2: MNHNY, SVGAGI (reference sequence). V lost 6 bases to trimming and J lost 7 bases; unmatched junction nucleotides: 10.